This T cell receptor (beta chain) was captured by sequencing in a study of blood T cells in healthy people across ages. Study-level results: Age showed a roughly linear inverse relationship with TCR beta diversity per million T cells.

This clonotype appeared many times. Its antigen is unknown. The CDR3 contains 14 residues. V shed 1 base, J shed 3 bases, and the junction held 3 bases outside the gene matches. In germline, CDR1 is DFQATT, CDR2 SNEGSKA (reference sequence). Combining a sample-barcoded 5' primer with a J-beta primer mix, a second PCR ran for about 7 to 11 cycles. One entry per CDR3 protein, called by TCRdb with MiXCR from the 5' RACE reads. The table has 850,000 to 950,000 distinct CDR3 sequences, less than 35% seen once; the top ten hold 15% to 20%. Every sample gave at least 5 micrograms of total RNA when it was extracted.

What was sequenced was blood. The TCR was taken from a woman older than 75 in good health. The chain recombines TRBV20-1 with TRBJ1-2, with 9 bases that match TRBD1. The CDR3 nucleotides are TGCAGTGCTAGAGCCGGGACAGGGTACTATGGCTACACCTTC. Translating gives CSARAGTGYYGYTF.